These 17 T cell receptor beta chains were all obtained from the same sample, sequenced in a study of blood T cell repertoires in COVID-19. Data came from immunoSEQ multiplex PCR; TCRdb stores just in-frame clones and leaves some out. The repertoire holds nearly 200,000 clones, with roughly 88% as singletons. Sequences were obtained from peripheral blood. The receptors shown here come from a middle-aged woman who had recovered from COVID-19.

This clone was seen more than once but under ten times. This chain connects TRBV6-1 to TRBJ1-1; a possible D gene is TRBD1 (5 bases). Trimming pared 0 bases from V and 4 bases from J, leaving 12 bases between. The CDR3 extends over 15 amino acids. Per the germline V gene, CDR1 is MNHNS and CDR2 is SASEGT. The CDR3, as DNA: TGTGCCAGCAGTGAAGCGGGGGGGATGCTCACTGAAGCTTTCTTT. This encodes CASSEAGGMLTEAFF.

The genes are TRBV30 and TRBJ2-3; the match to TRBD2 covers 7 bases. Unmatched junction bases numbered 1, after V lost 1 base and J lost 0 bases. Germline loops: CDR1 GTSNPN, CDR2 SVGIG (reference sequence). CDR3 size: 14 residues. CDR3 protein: CAWSEAGSTDTQYF. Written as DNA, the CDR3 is TGTGCCTGGAGTGAAGCGGGGAGCACAGATACGCAGTATTTT.

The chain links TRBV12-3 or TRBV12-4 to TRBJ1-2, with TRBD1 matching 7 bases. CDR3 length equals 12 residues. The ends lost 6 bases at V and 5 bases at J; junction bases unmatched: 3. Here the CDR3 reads CASSRTGYGYTF. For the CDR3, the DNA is TGTGCCAGCAGCCGGACAGGATATGGCTACACCTTC.

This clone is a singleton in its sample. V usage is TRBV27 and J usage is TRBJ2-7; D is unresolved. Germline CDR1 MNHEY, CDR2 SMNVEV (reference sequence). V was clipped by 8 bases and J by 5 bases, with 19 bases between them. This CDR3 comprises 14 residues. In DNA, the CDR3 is TGTGCCAGCCGACCGATGGGCATCGGAAACGAGCAGTACTTC. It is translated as CASRPMGIGNEQYF.

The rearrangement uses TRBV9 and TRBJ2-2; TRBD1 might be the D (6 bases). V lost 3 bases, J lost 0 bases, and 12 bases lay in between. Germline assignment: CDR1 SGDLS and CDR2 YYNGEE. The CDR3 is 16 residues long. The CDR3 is CASSAYRASNTGELFF. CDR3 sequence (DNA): TGTGCCAGCAGCGCTTACAGGGCCTCGAACACCGGGGAGCTGTTTTTT.

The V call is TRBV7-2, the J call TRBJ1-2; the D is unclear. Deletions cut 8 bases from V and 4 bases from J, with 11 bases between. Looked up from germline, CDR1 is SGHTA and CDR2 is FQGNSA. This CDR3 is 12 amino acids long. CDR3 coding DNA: TGTGCCAGCCGGATCGGAGGCTATGGCTACACCTTC. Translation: CASRIGGYGYTF.

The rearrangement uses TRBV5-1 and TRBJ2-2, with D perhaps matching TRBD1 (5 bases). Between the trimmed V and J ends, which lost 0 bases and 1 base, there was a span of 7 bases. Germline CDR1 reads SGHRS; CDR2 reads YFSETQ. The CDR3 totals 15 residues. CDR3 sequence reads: CASSLDQGNTGELFF. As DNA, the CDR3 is TGCGCCAGCAGCTTGGATCAGGGGAACACCGGGGAGCTGTTTTTT.

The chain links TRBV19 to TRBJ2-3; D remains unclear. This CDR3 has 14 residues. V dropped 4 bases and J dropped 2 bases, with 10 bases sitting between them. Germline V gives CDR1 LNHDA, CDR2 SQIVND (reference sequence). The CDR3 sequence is CASSTTANTDTQYF. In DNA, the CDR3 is TGTGCCAGTAGTACCACAGCTAACACAGATACGCAGTATTTT.

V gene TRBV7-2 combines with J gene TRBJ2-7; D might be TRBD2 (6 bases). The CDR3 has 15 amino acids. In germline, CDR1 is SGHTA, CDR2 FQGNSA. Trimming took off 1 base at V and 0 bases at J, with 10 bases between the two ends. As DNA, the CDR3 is TGTGCCAGCAGCTTAGTGCAGCGGGTCTCCTACGAGCAGTACTTC. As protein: CASSLVQRVSYEQYF.

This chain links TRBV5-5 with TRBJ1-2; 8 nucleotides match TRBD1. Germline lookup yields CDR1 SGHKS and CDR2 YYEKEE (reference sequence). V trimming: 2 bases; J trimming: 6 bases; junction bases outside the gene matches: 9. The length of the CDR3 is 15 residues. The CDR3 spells CASSLNTGQVDGYTF. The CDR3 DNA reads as TGTGCCAGCAGCTTAAATACGGGACAGGTTGATGGCTACACCTTC.

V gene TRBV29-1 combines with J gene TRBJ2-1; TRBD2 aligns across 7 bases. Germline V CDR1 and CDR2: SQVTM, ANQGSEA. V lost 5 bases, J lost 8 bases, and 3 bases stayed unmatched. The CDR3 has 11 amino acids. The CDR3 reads CSVNGGYEQFF. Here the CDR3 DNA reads TGCAGCGTTAACGGGGGGTATGAGCAGTTCTTC.

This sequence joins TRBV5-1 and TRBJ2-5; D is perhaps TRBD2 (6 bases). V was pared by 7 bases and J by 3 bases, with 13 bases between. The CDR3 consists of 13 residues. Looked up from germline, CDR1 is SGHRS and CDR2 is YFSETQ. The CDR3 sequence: CASGETREETQYF. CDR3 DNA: TGCGCCAGCGGAGAGACTAGAGAAGAGACCCAGTACTTC.

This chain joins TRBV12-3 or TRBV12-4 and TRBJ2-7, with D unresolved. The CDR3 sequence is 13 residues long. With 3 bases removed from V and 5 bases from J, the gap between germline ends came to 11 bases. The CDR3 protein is CASSFMSSDEQYF. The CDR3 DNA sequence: TGTGCCAGCAGTTTCATGTCTAGTGACGAGCAGTACTTC.

The CDR3, as DNA: TGTGCCAGCACTACCGGTCCCAACACCGGGGAGCTGTTTTTT. As protein: CASTTGPNTGELFF. V and J are TRBV28 and TRBJ2-2; unclear D gene. CDR1 is MDHEN and CDR2 is SYDVKM in the germline V gene. V dropped 7 bases and J dropped 2 bases, with 11 bases sitting between them. The CDR3 covers 14 residues.

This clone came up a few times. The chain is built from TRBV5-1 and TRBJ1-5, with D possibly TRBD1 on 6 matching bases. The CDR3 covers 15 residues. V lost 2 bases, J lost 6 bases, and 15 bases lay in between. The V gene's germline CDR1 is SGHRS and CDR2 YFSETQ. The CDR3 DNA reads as TGCGCCAGCAGCTTCAGAGGGGACATGGGTCAGCCCCAGCATTTT. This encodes CASSFRGDMGQPQHF.

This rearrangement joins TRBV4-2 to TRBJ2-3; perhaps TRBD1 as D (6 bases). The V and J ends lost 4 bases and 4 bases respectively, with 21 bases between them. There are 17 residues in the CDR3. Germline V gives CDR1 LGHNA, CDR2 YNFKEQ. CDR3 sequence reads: CASSPRRGGLRPDTQYF. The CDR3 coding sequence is TGTGCCAGCAGCCCTCGCCGTGGGGGCTTAAGGCCAGATACGCAGTATTTT.

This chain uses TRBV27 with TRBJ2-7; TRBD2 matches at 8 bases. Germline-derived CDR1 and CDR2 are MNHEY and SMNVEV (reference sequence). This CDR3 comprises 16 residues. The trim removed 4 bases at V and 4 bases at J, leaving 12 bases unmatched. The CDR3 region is CASSSPHSGAGYEQYF. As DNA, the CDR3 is TGTGCCAGCAGTTCTCCACATAGCGGGGCGGGTTACGAGCAGTACTTC.